The entry below gives a single T cell receptor (beta chain) sequence along with its context. V shed 4 bases and J 2 bases; nucleotides not matched to a gene: 8. Germline values: CDR1 KGHSH, CDR2 LQKENI. The CDR3 contains 16 residues. The data were obtained in a study of blood T cell repertoires in COVID-19. Study in general: Samples of COVID-19 (acute and convalescent) were obtained from the United States, Italy and Spain. From T cells, B-cell-depleted T cells, or PBMCs came the material, which was cDNA or gDNA.

Under the authors' procedure: Estimated nucleated cell counts came from reference gene primer amplification. Sequencing used immunoSEQ multiplex PCR; TCRdb keeps in-frame clones, though not all of them. V, J and clone size are those of that table, while D and trimming were read from the DNA. The sample has over 100,000 clones, roughly 80% seen once. The TCR comes from a man in his 60s with active or convalescent COVID-19. The chain uses TRBV18 and TRBJ1-5; 7 positions agree with TRBD1. Sequenced material: peripheral blood. CDR3 amino acids: CASSRQGEVGNQPQHF. The CDR3 bases are TGTGCCAGCTCACGACAGGGAGAGGTCGGCAATCAGCCCCAGCATTTT.